The sequence of this TCR beta chain was determined in a study of T-cell reconstitution after alpha-beta-depleted transplantation in children. This clonotype showed up many times. Library preparation (for TCRbeta) was performed with unique molecular identifiers. TCRdb reprocessed the PCR reads via MiXCR and lists one record per CDR3 protein. The sample includes about 690,000 distinct CDR3 sequences, around 17% of them seen just once. CDR3 length: 13 residues. V was cut by 1 base and J by 1 base, with 7 bases left in between. In germline, CDR1 is DFQATT, CDR2 SNEGSKA (reference sequence). The specimen comprised PBMCs from the stem cell graft donor, sampled from the stem cell graft. The source of this sequence is a human donor who donated a stem cell graft to a child with acute myeloid leukemia. This chain joins TRBV20-1 and TRBJ2-5; TRBD2 is a possible D gene (6 bases). This CDR3 reads CSARGDFQETQYF. CDR3 bases: TGCAGTGCTAGAGGGGACTTCCAAGAGACCCAGTACTTC.